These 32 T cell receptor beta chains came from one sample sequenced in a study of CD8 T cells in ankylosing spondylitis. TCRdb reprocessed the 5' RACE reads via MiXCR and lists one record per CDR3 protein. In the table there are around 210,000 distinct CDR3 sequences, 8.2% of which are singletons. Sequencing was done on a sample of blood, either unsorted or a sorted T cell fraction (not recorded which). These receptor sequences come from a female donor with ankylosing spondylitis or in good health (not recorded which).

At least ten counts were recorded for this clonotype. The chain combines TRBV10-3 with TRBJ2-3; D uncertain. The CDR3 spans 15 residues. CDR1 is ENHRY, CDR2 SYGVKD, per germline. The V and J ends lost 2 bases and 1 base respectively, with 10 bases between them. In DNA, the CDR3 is TGTGCCATCAGTGAGCCACGGCCGGGCACAGATACGCAGTATTTT. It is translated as CAISEPRPGTDTQYF.

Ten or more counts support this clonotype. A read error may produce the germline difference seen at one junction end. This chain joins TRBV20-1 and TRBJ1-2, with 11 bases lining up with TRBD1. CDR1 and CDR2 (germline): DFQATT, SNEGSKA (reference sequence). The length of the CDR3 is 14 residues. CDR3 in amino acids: CSARGGQGGIGYTF. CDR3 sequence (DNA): TGCAGTGCCAGAGGGGGACAGGGGGGAATTGGCTACACCTTC.

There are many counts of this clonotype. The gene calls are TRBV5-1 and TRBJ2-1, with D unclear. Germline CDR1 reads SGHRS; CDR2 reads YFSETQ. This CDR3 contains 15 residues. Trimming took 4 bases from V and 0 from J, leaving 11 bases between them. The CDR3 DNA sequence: TGCGCCAGCAGCCTAACTGAGAGCTCCTACAATGAGCAGTTCTTC. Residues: CASSLTESSYNEQFF.

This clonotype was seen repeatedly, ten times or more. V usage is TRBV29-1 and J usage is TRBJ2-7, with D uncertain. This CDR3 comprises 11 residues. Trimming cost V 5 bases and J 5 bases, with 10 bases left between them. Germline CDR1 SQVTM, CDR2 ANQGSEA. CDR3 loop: CSVSSLDEQYF. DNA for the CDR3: TGCAGCGTTTCCAGTCTGGACGAGCAGTACTTC.

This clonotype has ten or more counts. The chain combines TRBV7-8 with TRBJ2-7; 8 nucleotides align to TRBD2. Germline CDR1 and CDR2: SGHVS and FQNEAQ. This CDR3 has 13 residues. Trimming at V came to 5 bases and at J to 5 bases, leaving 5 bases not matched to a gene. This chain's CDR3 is CASSPFGRDEQYF. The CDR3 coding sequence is TGTGCCAGCAGCCCCTTCGGGAGGGACGAGCAGTACTTC.

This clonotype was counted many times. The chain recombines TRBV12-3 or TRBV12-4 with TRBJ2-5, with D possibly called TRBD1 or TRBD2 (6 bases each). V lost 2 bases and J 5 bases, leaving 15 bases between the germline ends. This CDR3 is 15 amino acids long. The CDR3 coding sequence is TGTGCCAGCAGTTTACTGGGGGGCGCGGGTGAGACCCAGTACTTC. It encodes CASSLLGGAGETQYF.

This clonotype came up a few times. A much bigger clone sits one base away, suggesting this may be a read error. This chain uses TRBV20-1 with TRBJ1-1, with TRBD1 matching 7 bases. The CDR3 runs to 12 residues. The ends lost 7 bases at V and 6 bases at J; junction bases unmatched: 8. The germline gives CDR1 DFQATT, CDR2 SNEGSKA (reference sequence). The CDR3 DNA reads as TGCAGTGAGTCAGGGGGTGACGCTGAAGCTTTCTTT. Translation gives CSESGGDAEAFF.

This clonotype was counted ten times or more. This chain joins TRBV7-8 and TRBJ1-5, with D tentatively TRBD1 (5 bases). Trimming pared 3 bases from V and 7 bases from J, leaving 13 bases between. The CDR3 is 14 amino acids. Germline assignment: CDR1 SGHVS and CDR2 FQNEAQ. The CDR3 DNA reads TGTGCCAGCAGCTTTGCTGGGGGTGGACAGCCCCAGCATTTT. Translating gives CASSFAGGGQPQHF.

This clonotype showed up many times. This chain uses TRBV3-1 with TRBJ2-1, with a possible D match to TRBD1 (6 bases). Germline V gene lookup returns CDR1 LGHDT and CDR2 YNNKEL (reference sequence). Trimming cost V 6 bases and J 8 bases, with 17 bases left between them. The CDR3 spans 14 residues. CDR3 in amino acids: CASRLRGFGDEQFF. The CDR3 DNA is TGTGCCAGCAGGCTCAGGGGTTTTGGGGATGAGCAGTTCTTC.

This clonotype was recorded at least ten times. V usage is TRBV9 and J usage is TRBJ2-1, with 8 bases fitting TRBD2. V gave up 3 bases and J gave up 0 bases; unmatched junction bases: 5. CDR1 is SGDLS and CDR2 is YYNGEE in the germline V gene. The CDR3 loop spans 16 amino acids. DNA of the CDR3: TGTGCCAGCAGCGCTAAAAGCGGGGGCTCCTACAATGAGCAGTTCTTC. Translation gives CASSAKSGGSYNEQFF.

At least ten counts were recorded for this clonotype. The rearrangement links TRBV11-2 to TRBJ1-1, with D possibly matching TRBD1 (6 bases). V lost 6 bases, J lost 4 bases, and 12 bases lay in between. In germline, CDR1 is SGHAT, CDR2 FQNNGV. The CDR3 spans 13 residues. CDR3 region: CASSKQGVTEAFF. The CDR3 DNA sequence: TGTGCCAGCAGTAAACAGGGCGTCACTGAAGCTTTCTTT.

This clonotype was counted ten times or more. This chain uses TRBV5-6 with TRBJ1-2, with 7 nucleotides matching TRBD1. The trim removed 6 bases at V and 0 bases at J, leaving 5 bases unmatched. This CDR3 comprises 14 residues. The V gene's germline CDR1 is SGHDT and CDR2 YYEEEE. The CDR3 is CASIRTGSNYGYTF. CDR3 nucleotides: TGTGCCAGCATTCGGACAGGTTCTAACTATGGCTACACCTTC.

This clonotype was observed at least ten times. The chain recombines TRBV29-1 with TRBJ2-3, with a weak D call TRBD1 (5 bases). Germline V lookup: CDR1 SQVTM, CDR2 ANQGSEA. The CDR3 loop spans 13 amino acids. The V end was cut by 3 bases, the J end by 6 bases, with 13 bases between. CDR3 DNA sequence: TGCAGCGTTGACGGGCAGGGTGCGGATACGCAGTATTTT. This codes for CSVDGQGADTQYF.

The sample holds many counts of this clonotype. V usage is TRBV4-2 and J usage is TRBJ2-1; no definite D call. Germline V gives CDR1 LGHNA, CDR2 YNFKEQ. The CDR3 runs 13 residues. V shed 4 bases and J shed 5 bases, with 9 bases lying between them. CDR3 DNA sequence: TGTGCCAGCAGCCGCCAGCTAAACAATGAGCAGTTCTTC. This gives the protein CASSRQLNNEQFF.

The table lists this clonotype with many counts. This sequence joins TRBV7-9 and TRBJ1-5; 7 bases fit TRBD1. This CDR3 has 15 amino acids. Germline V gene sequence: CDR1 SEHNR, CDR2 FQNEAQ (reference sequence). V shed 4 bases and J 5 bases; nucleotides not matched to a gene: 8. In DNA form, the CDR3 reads TGTGCCAGCAGCTCCCAGGGGGGACCCCATCAGCCCCAGCATTTT. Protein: CASSSQGGPHQPQHF.

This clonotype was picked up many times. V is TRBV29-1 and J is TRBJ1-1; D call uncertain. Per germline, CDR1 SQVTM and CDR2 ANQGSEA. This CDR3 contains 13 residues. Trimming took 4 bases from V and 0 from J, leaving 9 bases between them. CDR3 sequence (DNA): TGCAGCGTTGGTATCCAGGTGAACACTGAAGCTTTCTTT. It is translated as CSVGIQVNTEAFF.

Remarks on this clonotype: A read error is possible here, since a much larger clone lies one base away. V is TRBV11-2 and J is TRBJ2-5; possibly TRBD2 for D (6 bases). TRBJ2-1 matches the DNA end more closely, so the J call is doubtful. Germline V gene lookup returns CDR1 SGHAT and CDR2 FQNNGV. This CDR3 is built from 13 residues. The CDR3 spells CASSLERGETQFF. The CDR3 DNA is TGTGCCAGCAGCTTAGAACGCGGGGAGACCCAGTTCTTC.

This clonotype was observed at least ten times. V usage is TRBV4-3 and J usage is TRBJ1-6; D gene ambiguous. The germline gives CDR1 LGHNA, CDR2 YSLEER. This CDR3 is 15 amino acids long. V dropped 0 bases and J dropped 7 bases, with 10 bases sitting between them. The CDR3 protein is CASSQDDLVNSPLHF. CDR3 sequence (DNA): TGCGCCAGCAGCCAAGATGATTTGGTGAATTCACCCCTCCACTTT.

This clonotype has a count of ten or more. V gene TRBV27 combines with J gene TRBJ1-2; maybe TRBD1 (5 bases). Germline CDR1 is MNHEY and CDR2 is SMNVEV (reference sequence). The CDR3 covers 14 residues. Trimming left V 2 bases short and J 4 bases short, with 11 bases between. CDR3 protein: CASSLGAEVYGYTF. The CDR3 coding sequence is TGTGCCAGCAGTTTAGGGGCAGAGGTCTATGGCTACACCTTC.

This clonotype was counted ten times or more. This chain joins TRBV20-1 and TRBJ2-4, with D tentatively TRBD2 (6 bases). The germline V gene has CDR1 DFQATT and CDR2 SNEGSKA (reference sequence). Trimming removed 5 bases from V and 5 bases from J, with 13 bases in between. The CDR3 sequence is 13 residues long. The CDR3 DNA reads TGCAGTGCTGCGATAGCGGCTGAAAACATTCAGTACTTC. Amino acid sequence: CSAAIAAENIQYF.

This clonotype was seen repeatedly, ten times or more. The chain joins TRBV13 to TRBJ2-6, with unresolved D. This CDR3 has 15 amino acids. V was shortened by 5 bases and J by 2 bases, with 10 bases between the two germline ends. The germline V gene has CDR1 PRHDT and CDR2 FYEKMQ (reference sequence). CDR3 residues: CASSPAPTGANVLTF. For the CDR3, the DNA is TGTGCCAGCAGCCCTGCCCCTACTGGGGCCAACGTCCTGACTTTC.

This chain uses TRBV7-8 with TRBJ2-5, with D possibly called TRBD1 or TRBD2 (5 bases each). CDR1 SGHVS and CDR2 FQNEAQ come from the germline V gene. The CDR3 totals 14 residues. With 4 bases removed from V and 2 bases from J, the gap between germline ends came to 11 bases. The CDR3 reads CASSSWDEQETQYF. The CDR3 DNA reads TGTGCCAGCAGCTCCTGGGACGAGCAAGAGACCCAGTACTTC.

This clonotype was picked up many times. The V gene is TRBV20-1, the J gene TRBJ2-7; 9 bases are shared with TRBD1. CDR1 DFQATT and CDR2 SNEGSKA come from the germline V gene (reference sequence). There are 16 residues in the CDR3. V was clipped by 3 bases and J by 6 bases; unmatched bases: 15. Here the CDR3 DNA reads TGCAGTGCTAGTTTATCCCTGGGACAGGGAGGGGTCGAGCAGTACTTC. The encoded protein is CSASLSLGQGGVEQYF.

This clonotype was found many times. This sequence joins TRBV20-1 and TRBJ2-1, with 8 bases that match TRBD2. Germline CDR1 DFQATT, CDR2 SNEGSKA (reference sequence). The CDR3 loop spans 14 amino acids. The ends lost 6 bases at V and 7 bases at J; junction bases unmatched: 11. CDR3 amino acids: CSAPGVAGINEQFF. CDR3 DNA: TGCAGTGCACCCGGGGTAGCGGGGATTAATGAGCAGTTCTTC.

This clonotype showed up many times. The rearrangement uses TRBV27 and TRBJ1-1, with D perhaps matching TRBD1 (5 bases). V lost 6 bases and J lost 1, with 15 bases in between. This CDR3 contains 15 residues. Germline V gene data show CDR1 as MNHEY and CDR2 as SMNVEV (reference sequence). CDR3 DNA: TGTGCCAGCAGCATTTCGGGGGGGTCGAACACTGAAGCTTTCTTT. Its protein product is CASSISGGSNTEAFF.

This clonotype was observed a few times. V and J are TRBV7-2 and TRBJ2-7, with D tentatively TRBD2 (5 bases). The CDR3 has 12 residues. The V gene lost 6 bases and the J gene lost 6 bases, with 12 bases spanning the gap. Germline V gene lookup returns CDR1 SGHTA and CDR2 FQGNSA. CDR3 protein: CASSSDFGEQYF. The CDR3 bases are TGTGCCAGCAGTTCGGACTTCGGCGAGCAGTACTTC.

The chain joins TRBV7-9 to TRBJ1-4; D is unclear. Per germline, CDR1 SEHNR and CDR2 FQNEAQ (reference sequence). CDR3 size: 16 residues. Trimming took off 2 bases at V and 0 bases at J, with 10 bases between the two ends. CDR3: CASSLSNGATNEKLFF. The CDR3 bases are TGTGCCAGCAGCTTATCAAACGGGGCAACTAATGAAAAACTGTTTTTT.

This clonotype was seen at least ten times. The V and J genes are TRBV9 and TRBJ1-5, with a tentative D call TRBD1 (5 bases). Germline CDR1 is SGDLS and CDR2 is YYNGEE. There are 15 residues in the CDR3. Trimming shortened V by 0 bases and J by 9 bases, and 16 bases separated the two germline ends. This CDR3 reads CASSVGTAPGTPQHF. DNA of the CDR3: TGTGCCAGCAGCGTAGGTACCGCGCCGGGGACGCCCCAGCATTTT.

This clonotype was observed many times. CDR3 sequence: CAISGTVETDSTDTQYF. CDR3 coding DNA: TGTGCCATCAGTGGAACGGTCGAAACCGACTCCACAGATACGCAGTATTTT. This chain joins TRBV10-3 and TRBJ2-3; D is unclear. The germline CDR1 and CDR2 sequences are ENHRY and SYGVKD. The V gene lost 4 bases and the J gene lost 2 bases, with 19 bases spanning the gap. The CDR3 runs 17 residues.

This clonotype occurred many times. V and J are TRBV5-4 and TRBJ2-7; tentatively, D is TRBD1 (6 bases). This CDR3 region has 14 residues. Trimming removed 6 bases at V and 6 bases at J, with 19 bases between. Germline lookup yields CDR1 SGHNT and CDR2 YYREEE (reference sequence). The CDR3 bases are TGTGCCAGCACCGATGCCAGGACAGCGGTCGAGCAGTACTTC. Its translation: CASTDARTAVEQYF.

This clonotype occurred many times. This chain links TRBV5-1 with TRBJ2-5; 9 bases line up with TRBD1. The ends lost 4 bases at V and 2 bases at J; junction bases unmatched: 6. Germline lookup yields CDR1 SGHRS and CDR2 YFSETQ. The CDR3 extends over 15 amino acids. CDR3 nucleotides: TGCGCCAGCAGCGAGGACAGGGGTTTACAAGAGACCCAGTACTTC. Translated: CASSEDRGLQETQYF.

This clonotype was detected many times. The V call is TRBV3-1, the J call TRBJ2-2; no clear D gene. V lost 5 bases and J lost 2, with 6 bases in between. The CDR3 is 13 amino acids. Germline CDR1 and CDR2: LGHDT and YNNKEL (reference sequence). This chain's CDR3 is CASSWANTGELFF. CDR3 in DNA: TGTGCCAGCAGCTGGGCTAACACCGGGGAGCTGTTTTTT. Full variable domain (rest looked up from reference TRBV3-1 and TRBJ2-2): DTAVSQTPKYLVTQMGNDKSIKCEQNLGHDTMYWYKQDSKKFLKIMFSYNNKELIINETVPNRFSPKSPDKAHLNLHINSLELGDSAVYFCASSWANTGELFFGEGSRLTVL.